This TCR beta chain was found in a study of OX40 agonist ivuxolimab in advanced cancers. TCRdb's table, derived via immunoSEQ multiplex PCR, lists solely in-frame clones and lacks some. This table holds tens of thousands of clones, less than 90% found once. V lost 7 bases to trimming and J lost 4 bases; unmatched junction nucleotides: 9. This CDR3 is 15 amino acids long. Germline V gene data show CDR1 as LNHDA and CDR2 as SQIVND (reference sequence). The chain couples TRBV19 to TRBJ2-2; the match to TRBD1 covers 7 bases. The clonotype originates from an adult with an advanced solid tumor such as melanoma, head and neck, liver or kidney cancer. The sequencing used CD4+ or CD8+ T cells sorted from blood, collected in a trial of the OX40 agonist ivuxolimab. CDR3 sequence: CASTRDSGFTGELFF. The CDR3 nucleotides read TGTGCCAGTACTAGGGACAGCGGTTTCACCGGGGAGCTGTTTTTT.